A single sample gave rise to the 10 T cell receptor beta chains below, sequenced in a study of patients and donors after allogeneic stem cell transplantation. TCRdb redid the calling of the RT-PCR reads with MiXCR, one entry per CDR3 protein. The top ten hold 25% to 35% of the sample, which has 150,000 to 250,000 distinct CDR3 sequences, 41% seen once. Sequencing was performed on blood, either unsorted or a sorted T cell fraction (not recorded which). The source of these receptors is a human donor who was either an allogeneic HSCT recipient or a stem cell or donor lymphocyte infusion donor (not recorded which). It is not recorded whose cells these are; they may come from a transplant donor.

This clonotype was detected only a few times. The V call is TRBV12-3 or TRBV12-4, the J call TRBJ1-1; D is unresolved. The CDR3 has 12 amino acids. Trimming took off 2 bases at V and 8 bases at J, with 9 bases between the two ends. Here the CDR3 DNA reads TGTGCCAGCAGTTTAATTGGAGGGGAAGCTTTCTTT. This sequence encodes CASSLIGGEAFF.

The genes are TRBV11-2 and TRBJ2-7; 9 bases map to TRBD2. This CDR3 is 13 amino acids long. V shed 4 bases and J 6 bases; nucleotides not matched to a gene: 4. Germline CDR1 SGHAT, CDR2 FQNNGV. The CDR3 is CASSSGTSFEQYF. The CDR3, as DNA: TGTGCCAGCAGCTCAGGGACTAGCTTCGAGCAGTACTTC. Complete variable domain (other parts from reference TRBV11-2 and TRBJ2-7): EAGVAQSPRYKIIEKRQSVAFWCNPISGHATLYWYQQILGQGPKLLIQFQNNGVVDDSQLPKDRFSAERLKGVDSTLKIQPAKLEDSAVYLCASSSGTSFEQYFGPGTRLTVT.

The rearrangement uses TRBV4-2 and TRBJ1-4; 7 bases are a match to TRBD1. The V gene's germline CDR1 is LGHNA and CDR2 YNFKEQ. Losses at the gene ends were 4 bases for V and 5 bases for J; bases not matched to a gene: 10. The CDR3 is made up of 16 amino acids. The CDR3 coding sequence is TGTGCCAGCAGCCCTCCCTCCGGGACAGAGAATGAAAAACTGTTTTTT. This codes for CASSPPSGTENEKLFF.

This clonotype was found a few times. Here the CDR3 DNA reads TGTGCCAGCAGTTGGCGGCCCGGGACAGAGACTTATGGCTACACCTTC. Protein product: CASSWRPGTETYGYTF. The rearrangement links TRBV12-3 or TRBV12-4 to TRBJ1-2; 7 bases match TRBD1. The CDR3 spans 16 residues. Unmatched junction bases numbered 13, after V lost 4 bases and J lost 5 bases.

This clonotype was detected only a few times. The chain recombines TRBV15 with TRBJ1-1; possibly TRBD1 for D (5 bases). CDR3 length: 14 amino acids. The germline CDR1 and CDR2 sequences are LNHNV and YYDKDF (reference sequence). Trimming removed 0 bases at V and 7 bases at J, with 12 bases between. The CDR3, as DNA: TGTGCCACCAGCAGAGATTGGAGGGGCAATGAAGCTTTCTTT. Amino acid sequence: CATSRDWRGNEAFF.

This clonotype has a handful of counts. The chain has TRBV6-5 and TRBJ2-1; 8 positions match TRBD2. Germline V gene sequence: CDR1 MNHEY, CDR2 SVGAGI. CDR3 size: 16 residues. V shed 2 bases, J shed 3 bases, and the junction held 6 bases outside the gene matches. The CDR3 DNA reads TGTGCCAGCAGTTACCCATCCGGGACTAGCTACAATGAGCAGTTCTTC. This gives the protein CASSYPSGTSYNEQFF.

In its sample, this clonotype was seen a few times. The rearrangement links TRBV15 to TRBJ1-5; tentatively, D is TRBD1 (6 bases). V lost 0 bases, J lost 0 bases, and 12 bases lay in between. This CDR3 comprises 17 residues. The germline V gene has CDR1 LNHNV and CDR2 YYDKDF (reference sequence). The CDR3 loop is CATSREQGHDSNQPQHF. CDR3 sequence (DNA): TGTGCCACCAGCAGAGAACAGGGCCACGATAGCAATCAGCCCCAGCATTTT.

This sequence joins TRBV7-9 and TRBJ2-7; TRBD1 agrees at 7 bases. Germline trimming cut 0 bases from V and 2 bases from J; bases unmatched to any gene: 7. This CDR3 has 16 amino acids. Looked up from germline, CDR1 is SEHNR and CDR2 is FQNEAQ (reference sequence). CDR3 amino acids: CASSLAPTGQTYEQYF. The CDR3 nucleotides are TGTGCCAGCAGCTTAGCCCCCACGGGACAGACCTACGAGCAGTACTTC.

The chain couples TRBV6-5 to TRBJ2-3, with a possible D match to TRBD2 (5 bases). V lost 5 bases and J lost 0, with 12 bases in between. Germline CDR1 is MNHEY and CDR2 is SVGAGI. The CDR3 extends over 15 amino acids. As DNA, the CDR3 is TGTGCCAGCAGTCTCGATGCGGGTAGCACAGATACGCAGTATTTT. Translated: CASSLDAGSTDTQYF.

Written as DNA, the CDR3 is TGCAGCGTTGGGACAGGGATTGACCAGCCCCAGCATTTT. Its protein product is CSVGTGIDQPQHF. The chain carries TRBV29-1 and TRBJ1-5; 8 bases are shared with TRBD1. V trimming: 4 bases; J trimming: 7 bases; junction bases outside the gene matches: 6. Germline CDR1 SQVTM, CDR2 ANQGSEA. This CDR3 comprises 13 residues. The full variable domain, rest sourced from reference TRBV29-1 and TRBJ1-5, is SAVISQKPSRDICQRGTSLTIQCQVDSQVTMMFWYRQQPGQSLTLIATANQGSEATYESGFVIDKFPISRPNLTFSTLTVSNMSPEDSSIYLCSVGTGIDQPQHFGDGTRLSIL.